Listed here are 20 T cell receptor beta chains from one sample, sequenced in a study of control samples from healthy donors and cancer patients. The method was immunoSEQ multiplex PCR; TCRdb's version includes in-frame clones alone and lacks a portion of them. Of more than 150,000 clones in the sample, over 80% were seen once. The sequencing sample was made of blood. These receptors were obtained from a man aged 18-30 years in good health.

The chain couples TRBV7-9 to TRBJ1-4, with D maybe TRBD1 (5 bases). The V gene lost 7 bases and the J gene lost 7 bases, with 7 bases spanning the gap. CDR3 length: 11 residues. Germline CDR1 SEHNR, CDR2 FQNEAQ (reference sequence). The CDR3 region has the DNA TGTGCCAGCACCCAGGGTGAAAAACTGTTTTTT. It yields the protein CASTQGEKLFF.

The chain links TRBV6-2 or TRBV6-3 to TRBJ2-4; D is perhaps TRBD1 (5 bases). Trimming took off 2 bases at V and 2 bases at J, with 10 bases between the two ends. The CDR3 has 15 residues. The germline V gene encodes CDR1 MNHEY and CDR2 SVGEGT. CDR3 in DNA: TGTGCCAGCAGTTACAGGGGCCTAACCAAAAACATTCAGTACTTC. Amino acids: CASSYRGLTKNIQYF.

The chain links TRBV6-6 to TRBJ1-2; D not resolved. V shed 5 bases and J shed 8 bases, with 15 bases lying between them. Germline values: CDR1 MNHNY, CDR2 SVGAGI (reference sequence). This CDR3 is 13 amino acids long. The CDR3: CASSLYRDHGYTF. The CDR3 bases are TGTGCCAGCAGTCTCTATCGGGATCACGGCTACACCTTC.

The genes are TRBV11-3 and TRBJ1-3; D gene uncertain. Germline CDR1 reads SGHNT; CDR2 reads YENEEA. V was trimmed by 7 bases and J by 0 bases, leaving 19 bases between them. The CDR3 consists of 17 residues. The CDR3 nucleotides read TGTGCCAGCACCCAGTCCAGGTGCTCCCCCTCTGGAAACACCATATATTTT. Amino acid sequence: CASTQSRCSPSGNTIYF.

The chain recombines TRBV5-4 with TRBJ1-2; the match to TRBD1 covers 10 bases. Germline CDR1 reads SGHNT; CDR2 reads YYREEE (reference sequence). This CDR3 spans 15 amino acids. Losses at the gene ends were 0 bases for V and 6 bases for J; bases not matched to a gene: 5. CDR3: CASSLEGQGIHGYTF. In DNA form, the CDR3 reads TGTGCCAGCAGCTTGGAGGGACAGGGGATCCATGGCTACACCTTC.

V usage is TRBV30 and J usage is TRBJ2-3; 9 nucleotides line up with TRBD2. Germline CDR1 and CDR2: GTSNPN and SVGIG (reference sequence). V lost 0 bases and J lost 3; bases outside the gene matches: 7. The length of the CDR3 is 16 residues. The CDR3 region has the DNA TGTGCCTGGAGTGTAGGGGCGGCGGGGGGGACAGATACGCAGTATTTT. Its translation: CAWSVGAAGGTDTQYF.

The chain is built from TRBV19 and TRBJ2-3, with D possibly TRBD2 on 7 matching bases. Trimming removed 7 bases at V and 3 bases at J, with 14 bases between. CDR1 and CDR2 from the germline V gene are LNHDA and SQIVND (reference sequence). The CDR3 loop spans 14 amino acids. The CDR3 is CASTGGRGTDTQYF. CDR3 DNA: TGTGCCAGTACCGGGGGGCGAGGGACAGATACGCAGTATTTT.

The rearrangement uses TRBV24-1 and TRBJ1-1; the match to TRBD1 covers 8 bases. The J segment lost 7 bases and the V segment lost 7 bases, leaving 4 bases of the junction unmatched. CDR3 length equals 12 residues. CDR1 and CDR2 (germline): KGHDR, SFDVKD. This CDR3 reads CATRNDRGEAFF. CDR3 coding DNA: TGTGCCACCAGGAACGACAGGGGTGAAGCTTTCTTT.

CDR3 residues: CASSETGGSEKLFF. The CDR3 DNA reads as TGTGCCAGCAGCGAGACAGGGGGGAGTGAAAAACTGTTTTTT. The chain recombines TRBV9 with TRBJ1-4, with 9 bases aligning to TRBD1. Germline V gene sequence: CDR1 SGDLS, CDR2 YYNGEE. The CDR3 is 14 amino acids. Unmatched junction bases numbered 4, after V lost 3 bases and J lost 7 bases. The full variable domain, rest sourced from reference TRBV9 and TRBJ1-4, is DSGVTQTPKHLITATGQRVTLRCSPRSGDLSVYWYQQSLDQGLQFLIQYYNGEERAKGNILERFSAQQFPDLHSELNLSSLELGDSALYFCASSETGGSEKLFFGSGTQLSVL.

About this clone itself: The same CDR3 is also encoded by other DNA sequences in this sample. The chain couples TRBV2 to TRBJ2-1; no clear D. Deletions cut 4 bases from V and 6 bases from J, with 7 bases between. CDR1 SNHLY and CDR2 FYNNEI come from the germline V gene. The length of the CDR3 is 12 residues. The CDR3 loop is CASSGGGNEQFF. Written as DNA, the CDR3 is TGTGCCAGCAGTGGGGGTGGCAATGAGCAGTTCTTC.

The V and J genes are TRBV5-1 and TRBJ2-4; unclear D gene. The germline V gene has CDR1 SGHRS and CDR2 YFSETQ. Trimming left V 0 bases short and J 0 bases short, with 13 bases between. CDR3 length equals 17 residues. This CDR3 is CASSLDSSAKAKNIQYF. In DNA form, the CDR3 reads TGCGCCAGCAGCTTGGATAGCTCGGCCAAAGCCAAAAACATTCAGTACTTC.

The CDR3 loop reads CASSITGDRSYEQYF. The CDR3 bases are TGTGCCAGTAGCATCACCGGGGACCGCTCCTACGAGCAGTACTTC. V gene TRBV19 combines with J gene TRBJ2-7, with D perhaps matching TRBD1 or TRBD2 (5 bases each). Germline CDR1 and CDR2: LNHDA and SQIVND (reference sequence). The CDR3 spans 15 residues. The V end was cut by 6 bases, the J end by 0 bases, with 15 bases between.

The V gene is TRBV5-6, the J gene TRBJ1-5; TRBD1 is a possible D gene (6 bases). Germline V CDR1 and CDR2: SGHDT, YYEEEE. The CDR3 is made up of 15 amino acids. The V gene lost 1 base and the J gene lost 6 bases, with 14 bases spanning the gap. The CDR3 sequence is CASSLRDKGSQPQHF. Written as DNA, the CDR3 is TGTGCCAGCAGCTTGCGGGACAAAGGGAGTCAGCCCCAGCATTTT.

The rearrangement joins TRBV6-5 to TRBJ2-2, with 9 bases identical to TRBD1. From germline, CDR1 is MNHEY and CDR2 SVGAGI. V trimming: 2 bases; J trimming: 8 bases; junction bases outside the gene matches: 3. The CDR3 covers 14 residues. The CDR3 is CASSYRTGAGELFF. In DNA form, the CDR3 reads TGTGCCAGCAGTTACCGGACAGGGGCTGGGGAGCTGTTTTTT.

The chain combines TRBV2 with TRBJ2-5, with 9 bases aligning to TRBD1. This CDR3 contains 14 residues. CDR1 is SNHLY, CDR2 FYNNEI, per germline. The V gene end was trimmed by 3 bases and the J gene end by 7 bases; junction bases not matched to a gene: 6. CDR3 nucleotides: TGTGCCAGCAGTGATGGGACAGGGTTGGGGACCCAGTACTTC. This sequence encodes CASSDGTGLGTQYF.

V is TRBV30 and J is TRBJ2-1; 10 nucleotides match TRBD2. The CDR3 has 13 residues. Looked up from germline, CDR1 is GTSNPN and CDR2 is SVGIG (reference sequence). The CDR3 loop is CAQAGGNYNEQFF. DNA of the CDR3: TGTGCTCAAGCGGGGGGGAACTACAATGAGCAGTTCTTC. The variable domain in full, completed from reference TRBV30 and TRBJ2-1, reads SQTIHQWPATLVQPVGSPLSLECTVEGTSNPNLYWYRQAAGRGLQLLFYSVGIGQISSEVPQNLSASRPQDRQFILSSKKLLLSDSGFYLCAQAGGNYNEQFFGPGTRLTVL.

The chain is built from TRBV7-8 and TRBJ1-2, with a tentative D call TRBD1 (5 bases). Germline V gene sequence: CDR1 SGHVS, CDR2 FQNEAQ. V was pared by 2 bases and J by 7 bases, with 14 bases between. The CDR3 runs to 14 residues. The CDR3 bases are TGTGCCAGCAGCTTACTCGGGACGGCGGCTGGCTACACCTTC. It encodes CASSLLGTAAGYTF.

Points on this clone: Compared with germline, one end of the junction differs, possibly owing to a read error. Other DNA sequences in this specimen translate into the identical CDR3. The chain couples TRBV5-1 to TRBJ2-7; D gene ambiguous. Germline CDR1 is SGHRS and CDR2 is YFSETQ. There are 14 residues in the CDR3. CDR3 region: CASSLEGTVAEQYF. The DNA for the CDR3 is TGCGCTAGCAGCTTGGAAGGTACGGTTGCCGAGCAGTACTTC.

This chain connects TRBV19 to TRBJ2-7, with TRBD1 matching over 9 bases. Looked up from germline, CDR1 is LNHDA and CDR2 is SQIVND (reference sequence). The CDR3 covers 15 residues. V dropped 3 bases and J dropped 3; count of bases not matched to a gene: 6. CDR3 DNA: TGTGCCAGTAGTATGGTGGGACAGGGCAACTACGAGCAGTACTTC. Protein product: CASSMVGQGNYEQYF. The full variable domain, completed using reference TRBV19 and TRBJ2-7, is DGGITQSPKYLFRKEGQNVTLSCEQNLNHDAMYWYRQDPGQGLRLIYYSQIVNDFQKGDIAEGYSVSREKKESFPLTVTSAQKNPTAFYLCASSMVGQGNYEQYFGPGTRLTVT.

The rearrangement joins TRBV28 to TRBJ2-7; 9 bases line up with TRBD1. The CDR3 covers 13 residues. After removal of 8 bases from V and 4 bases from J, the junction contained 6 bases not matched to a gene. Germline CDR1 and CDR2: MDHEN and SYDVKM. In nucleotides, the CDR3 is TGTGCCAGCCTCGACAGGGGGAGGTACGAGCAGTACTTC. It encodes CASLDRGRYEQYF.